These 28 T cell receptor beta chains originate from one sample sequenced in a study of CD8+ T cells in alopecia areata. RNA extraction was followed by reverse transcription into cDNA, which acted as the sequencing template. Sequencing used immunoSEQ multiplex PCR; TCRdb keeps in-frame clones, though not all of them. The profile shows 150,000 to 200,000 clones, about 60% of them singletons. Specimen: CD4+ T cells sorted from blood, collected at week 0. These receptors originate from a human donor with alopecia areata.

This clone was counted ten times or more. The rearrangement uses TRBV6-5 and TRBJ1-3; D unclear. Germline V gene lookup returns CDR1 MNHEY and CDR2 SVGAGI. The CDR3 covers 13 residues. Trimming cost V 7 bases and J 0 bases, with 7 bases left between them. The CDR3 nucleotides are TGTGCCAGCACCAGTTCCTCTGGAAACACCATATATTTT. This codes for CASTSSSGNTIYF.

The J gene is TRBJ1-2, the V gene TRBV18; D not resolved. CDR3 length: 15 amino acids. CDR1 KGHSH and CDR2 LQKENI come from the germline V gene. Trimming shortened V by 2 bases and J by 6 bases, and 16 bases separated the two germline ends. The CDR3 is CASSPYHNGRDGYTF. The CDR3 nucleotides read TGTGCCAGCTCACCATACCACAATGGGAGGGATGGCTACACCTTC.

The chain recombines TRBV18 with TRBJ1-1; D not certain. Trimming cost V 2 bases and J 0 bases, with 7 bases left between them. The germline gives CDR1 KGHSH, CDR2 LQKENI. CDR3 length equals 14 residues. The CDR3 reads CASSPKAVNTEAFF. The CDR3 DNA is TGTGCCAGCTCACCAAAAGCAGTGAACACTGAAGCTTTCTTT.

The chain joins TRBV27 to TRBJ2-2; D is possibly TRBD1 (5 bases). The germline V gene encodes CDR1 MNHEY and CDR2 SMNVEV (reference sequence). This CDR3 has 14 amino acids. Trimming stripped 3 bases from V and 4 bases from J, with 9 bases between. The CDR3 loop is CASSFWGRTGELFF. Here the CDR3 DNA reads TGTGCCAGCAGTTTCTGGGGCCGCACCGGGGAGCTGTTTTTT.

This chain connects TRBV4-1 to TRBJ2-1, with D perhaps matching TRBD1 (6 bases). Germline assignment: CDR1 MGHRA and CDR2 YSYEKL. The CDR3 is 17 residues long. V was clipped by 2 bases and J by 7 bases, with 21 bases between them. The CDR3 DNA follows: TGCGCCAGCAGCCAACGCAACAGGGTAGGAGTCCAGAATGAGCAGTTCTTC. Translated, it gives CASSQRNRVGVQNEQFF.

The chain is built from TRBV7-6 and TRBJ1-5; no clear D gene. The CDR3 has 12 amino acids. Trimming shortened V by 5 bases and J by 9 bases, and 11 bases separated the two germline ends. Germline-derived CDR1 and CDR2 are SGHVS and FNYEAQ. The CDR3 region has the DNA TGTGCCAGCAGCGTATTTATCTTGCCCCAGCATTTT. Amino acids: CASSVFILPQHF.

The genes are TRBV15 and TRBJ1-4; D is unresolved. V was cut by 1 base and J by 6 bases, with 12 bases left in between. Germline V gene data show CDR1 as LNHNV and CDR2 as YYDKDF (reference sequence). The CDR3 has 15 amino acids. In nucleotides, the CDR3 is TGTGCCACCAGCAGAGCGAAAGAAAACCATGAAAAACTGTTTTTT. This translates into CATSRAKENHEKLFF.

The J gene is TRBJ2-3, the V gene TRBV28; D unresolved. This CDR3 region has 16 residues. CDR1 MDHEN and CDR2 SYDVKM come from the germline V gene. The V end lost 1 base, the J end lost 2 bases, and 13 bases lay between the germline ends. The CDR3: CASSLFARPDTDTQYF. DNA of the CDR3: TGTGCCAGCAGTTTATTTGCGCGGCCAGACACAGATACGCAGTATTTT.

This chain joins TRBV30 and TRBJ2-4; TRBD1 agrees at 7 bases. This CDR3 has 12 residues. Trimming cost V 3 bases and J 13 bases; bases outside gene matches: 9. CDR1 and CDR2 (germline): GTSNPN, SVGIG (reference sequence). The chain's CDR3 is CAWRRNRGLQYF. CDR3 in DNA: TGTGCCTGGAGGCGAAACAGGGGATTACAGTACTTC.

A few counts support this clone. CDR3 sequence: CASRQRASGISSTDTQYF. CDR3 DNA: TGTGCCAGTAGACAGAGAGCTAGCGGGATCTCTAGCACAGATACGCAGTATTTT. V is TRBV19 and J is TRBJ2-3; 9 nucleotides agree with TRBD2. Trimming cost V 6 bases and J 0 bases; bases outside gene matches: 13. Looked up from germline, CDR1 is LNHDA and CDR2 is SQIVND (reference sequence). The CDR3 covers 18 residues.

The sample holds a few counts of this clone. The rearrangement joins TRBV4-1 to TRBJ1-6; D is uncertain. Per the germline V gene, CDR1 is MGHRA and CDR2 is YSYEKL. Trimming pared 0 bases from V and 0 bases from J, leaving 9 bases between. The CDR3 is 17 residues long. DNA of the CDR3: TGCGCCAGCAGCCAAGATTCAGGTTTCTCCTATAATTCACCCCTCCACTTT. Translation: CASSQDSGFSYNSPLHF.

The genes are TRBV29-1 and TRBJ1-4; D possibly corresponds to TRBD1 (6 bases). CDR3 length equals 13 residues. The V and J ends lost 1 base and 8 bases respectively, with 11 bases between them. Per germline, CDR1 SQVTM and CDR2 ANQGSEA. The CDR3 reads CSVEGTDGEKLFF. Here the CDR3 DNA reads TGCAGCGTTGAAGGGACAGATGGAGAAAAACTGTTTTTT.

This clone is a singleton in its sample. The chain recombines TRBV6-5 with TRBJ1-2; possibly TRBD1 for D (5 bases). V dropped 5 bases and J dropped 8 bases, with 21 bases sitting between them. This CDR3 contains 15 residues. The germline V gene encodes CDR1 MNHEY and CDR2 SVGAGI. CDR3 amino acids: CASSPTIGTEGGYTF. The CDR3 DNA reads TGTGCCAGCAGTCCCACTATCGGGACCGAGGGGGGCTACACCTTC.

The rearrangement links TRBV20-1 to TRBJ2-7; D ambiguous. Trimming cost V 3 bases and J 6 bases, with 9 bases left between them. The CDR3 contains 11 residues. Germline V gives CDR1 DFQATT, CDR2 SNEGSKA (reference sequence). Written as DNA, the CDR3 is TGCAGTGCTAGTTTCGGACCCGAGCAGTACTTC. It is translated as CSASFGPEQYF.

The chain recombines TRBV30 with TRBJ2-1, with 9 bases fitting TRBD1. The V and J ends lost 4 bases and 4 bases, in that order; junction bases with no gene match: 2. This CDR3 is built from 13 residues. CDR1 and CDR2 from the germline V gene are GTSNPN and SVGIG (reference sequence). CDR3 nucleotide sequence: TGTGCCTGGAAGGGACAGGGTTACAATGAGCAGTTCTTC. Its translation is CAWKGQGYNEQFF.

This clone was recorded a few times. The CDR3 sequence is CASSSNGLDHNEQFF. In DNA, the CDR3 is TGTGCCAGCAGTTCCAACGGACTAGACCACAATGAGCAGTTCTTC. The V call is TRBV6-5, the J call TRBJ2-1; TRBD2 matches 7 bases. This CDR3 spans 15 amino acids. V was clipped by 4 bases and J by 5 bases; unmatched bases: 8. Germline V gives CDR1 MNHEY, CDR2 SVGAGI.

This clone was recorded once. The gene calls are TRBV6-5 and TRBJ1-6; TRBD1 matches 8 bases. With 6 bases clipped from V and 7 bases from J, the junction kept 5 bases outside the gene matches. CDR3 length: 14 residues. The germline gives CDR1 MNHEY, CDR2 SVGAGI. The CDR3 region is CASRPRQGNSPLHF. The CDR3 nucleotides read TGTGCCAGCAGACCTAGACAGGGGAATTCACCCCTCCACTTT.

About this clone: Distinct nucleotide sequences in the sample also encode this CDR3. CDR3 nucleotides: TGCAGCGTTGGACAACTCATGAACACTGAAGCTTTCTTT. Translation gives CSVGQLMNTEAFF. The chain joins TRBV29-1 to TRBJ1-1; D is undetermined. Trimming stripped 4 bases from V and 0 bases from J, with 9 bases between. In germline, CDR1 is SQVTM, CDR2 ANQGSEA. CDR3 length equals 13 residues.

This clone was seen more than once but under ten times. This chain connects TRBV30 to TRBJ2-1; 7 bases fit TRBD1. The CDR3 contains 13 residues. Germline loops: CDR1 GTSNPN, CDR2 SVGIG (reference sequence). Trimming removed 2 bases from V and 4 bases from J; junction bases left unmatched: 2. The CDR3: CAWSRTGYNEQFF. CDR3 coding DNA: TGTGCCTGGAGTCGGACAGGATACAATGAGCAGTTCTTC.

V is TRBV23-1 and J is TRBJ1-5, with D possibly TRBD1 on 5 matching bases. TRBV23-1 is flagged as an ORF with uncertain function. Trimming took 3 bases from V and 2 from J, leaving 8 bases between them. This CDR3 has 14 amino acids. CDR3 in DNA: TGCGCCAGCAGTCAGGGGGACGGCAATCAGCCCCAGCATTTT. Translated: CASSQGDGNQPQHF.

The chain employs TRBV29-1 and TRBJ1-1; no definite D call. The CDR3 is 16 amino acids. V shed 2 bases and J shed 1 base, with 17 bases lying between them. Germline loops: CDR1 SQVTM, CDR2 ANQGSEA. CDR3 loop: CSVEIHHGVKNTEAFF. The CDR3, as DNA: TGCAGCGTTGAAATTCACCATGGGGTGAAGAACACTGAAGCTTTCTTT.

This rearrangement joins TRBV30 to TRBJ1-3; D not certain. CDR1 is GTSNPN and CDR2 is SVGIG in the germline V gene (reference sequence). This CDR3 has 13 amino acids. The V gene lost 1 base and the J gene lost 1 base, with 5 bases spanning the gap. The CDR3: CAWSEGSGNTIYF. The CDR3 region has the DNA TGTGCCTGGAGTGAGGGTTCTGGAAACACCATATATTTT.

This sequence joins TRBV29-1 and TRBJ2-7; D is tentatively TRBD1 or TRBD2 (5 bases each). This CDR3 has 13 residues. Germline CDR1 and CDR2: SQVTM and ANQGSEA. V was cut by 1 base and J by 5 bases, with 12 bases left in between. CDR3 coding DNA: TGCAGCGTTGAAGGGGACCCCCGGAACGAGCAGTACTTC. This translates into CSVEGDPRNEQYF.

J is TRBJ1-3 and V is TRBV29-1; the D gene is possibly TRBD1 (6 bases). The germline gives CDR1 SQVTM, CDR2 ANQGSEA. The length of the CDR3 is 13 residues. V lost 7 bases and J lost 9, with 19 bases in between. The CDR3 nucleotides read TGCAGCGCCACTAAGGGGGGTGGGAGCACCATATATTTT. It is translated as CSATKGGGSTIYF.

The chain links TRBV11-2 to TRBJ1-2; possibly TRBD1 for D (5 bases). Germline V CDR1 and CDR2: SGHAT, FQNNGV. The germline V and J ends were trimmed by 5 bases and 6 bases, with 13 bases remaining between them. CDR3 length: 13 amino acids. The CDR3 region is CASSHRVGDGYTF. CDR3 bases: TGTGCCAGCAGCCACCGAGTGGGGGATGGCTACACCTTC. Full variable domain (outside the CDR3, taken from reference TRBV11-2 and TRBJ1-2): EAGVAQSPRYKIIEKRQSVAFWCNPISGHATLYWYQQILGQGPKLLIQFQNNGVVDDSQLPKDRFSAERLKGVDSTLKIQPAKLEDSAVYLCASSHRVGDGYTFGSGTRLTVV.

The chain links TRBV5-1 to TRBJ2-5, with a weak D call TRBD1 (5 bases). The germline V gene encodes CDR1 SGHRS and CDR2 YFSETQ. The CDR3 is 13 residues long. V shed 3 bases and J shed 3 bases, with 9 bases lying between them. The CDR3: CASSSDIKETQYF. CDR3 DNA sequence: TGCGCCAGCAGCTCGGACATAAAAGAGACCCAGTACTTC.

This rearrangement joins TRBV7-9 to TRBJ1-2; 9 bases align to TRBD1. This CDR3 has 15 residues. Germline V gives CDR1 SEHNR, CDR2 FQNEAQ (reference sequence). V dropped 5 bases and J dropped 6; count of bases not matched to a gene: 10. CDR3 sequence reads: CASSALRDREDGYTF. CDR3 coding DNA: TGTGCCAGCAGCGCCCTCCGGGACAGGGAAGATGGCTACACCTTC.

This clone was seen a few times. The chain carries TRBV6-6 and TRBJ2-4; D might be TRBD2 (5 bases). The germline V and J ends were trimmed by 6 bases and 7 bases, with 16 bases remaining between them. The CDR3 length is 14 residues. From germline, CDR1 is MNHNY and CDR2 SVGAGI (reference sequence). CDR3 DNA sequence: TGTGCCAGCAGCCGGACTGAAAACCATAACATTCAGTACTTC. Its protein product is CASSRTENHNIQYF.